This entry lists 17 T cell receptor beta chains sequenced from one sample in a study of T cells expressing NK-cell markers. TCRdb reanalyzed the 5' RACE reads and collapses them to one entry per CDR3 protein, without DNA. The sample table includes 150,000 to 180,000 distinct CDR3 sequences. Sequenced input: blood T cells: a sorted CD56 or NKG2C T cell subset, CD4+ or CD8+ T cells, or bulk PBMC T cells (not recorded which). These receptors were obtained from a woman between 50 and 59 years old in good health.

The gene calls are TRBV9 and TRBJ2-3; TCRdb reports TRBD1, a call that lacks DNA to check it against. Looked up from germline, CDR1 is SGDLS and CDR2 is YYNGEE. The CDR3 runs to 15 residues. CDR3 sequence reads: CASSYETGDADTQYF.

The rearrangement uses TRBV4-1 and TRBJ2-2; the TCRdb D gene call, TRBD1, has no DNA to confirm it. Germline values: CDR1 MGHRA, CDR2 YSYEKL. The CDR3 is made up of 18 amino acids. This chain's CDR3 is CASSRSSEAQGVYRELFF.

The chain links TRBV29-1 to TRBJ2-1; TCRdb gives TRBD2 as the D gene, but with no DNA this cannot be confirmed. Germline V lookup: CDR1 SQVTM, CDR2 ANQGSEA. The CDR3 has 13 residues. CDR3 in amino acids: CSVDWDFTNEQFF.

The rearrangement joins TRBV5-1 to TRBJ1-2. This CDR3 is 14 amino acids long. Germline loops: CDR1 SGHRS, CDR2 YFSETQ. CDR3 region: CASSFLGVDYGYTF.

V usage is TRBV12-5 and J usage is TRBJ2-1; TCRdb returns TRBD2, unconfirmable since there is no DNA. The length of the CDR3 is 16 residues. Germline-derived CDR1 and CDR2 are LGHNT and FRNRAP. CDR3 loop: CASGLPSGGTYNEQFF.

This chain joins TRBV5-6 and TRBJ2-2; TCRdb gives TRBD1 as the D gene, but with no DNA this cannot be confirmed. Germline V gene data show CDR1 as SGHDT and CDR2 as YYEEEE. The CDR3 contains 17 residues. CDR3 in amino acids: CASSPRTGKGNTGELFF.

The V gene is TRBV10-2, the J gene TRBJ2-5. There are 14 residues in the CDR3. The germline gives CDR1 WSHSY, CDR2 SAAADI. This chain's CDR3 is CASSESLARETQYF.

This chain connects TRBV20-1 to TRBJ2-1; lacking DNA, the TRBD1 call made by TCRdb goes unchecked. This CDR3 has 12 residues. Looked up from germline, CDR1 is DFQATT and CDR2 is SNEGSKA (reference sequence). This CDR3 is CSAADRDNEQFF.

The chain joins TRBV7-6 to TRBJ2-3; TCRdb's assignment of TRBD2 cannot be checked, as there is no DNA. CDR3 size: 16 residues. Germline assignment: CDR1 SGHVS and CDR2 FNYEAQ. CDR3 sequence reads: CASSSTGGLAGDTQYF. Using reference TRBV7-6 and TRBJ2-3 for the parts outside the CDR3, the full variable domain is GAGVSQSPRYKVTKRGQDVALRCDPISGHVSLYWYRQALGQGPEFLTYFNYEAQQDKSGLPNDRFSAERPEGSISTLTIQRTEQRDSAMYRCASSSTGGLAGDTQYFGPGTRLTVL.

J is TRBJ2-7 and V is TRBV5-6; TCRdb's D call of TRBD1 is untestable without DNA. The germline V gene has CDR1 SGHDT and CDR2 YYEEEE. This CDR3 is 14 amino acids long. The CDR3 spells CASTRRGRHYEQYF.

The V call is TRBV4-1, the J call TRBJ2-5; without DNA, the TCRdb call of TRBD1 cannot be checked. Germline V gene sequence: CDR1 MGHRA, CDR2 YSYEKL. The CDR3 contains 15 residues. CDR3 region: CASSQVQVPQETQYF.

V is TRBV12-5 and J is TRBJ2-5; without DNA, the TCRdb call of TRBD2 cannot be checked. The CDR3 extends over 13 amino acids. Germline CDR1 LGHNT, CDR2 FRNRAP. CDR3 sequence reads: CASGPGGAETQYF.

The rearrangement joins TRBV7-2 to TRBJ2-1; TCRdb calls TRBD1, which cannot be checked without DNA. CDR1 and CDR2 (germline): SGHTA, FQGNSA. The CDR3 has 15 amino acids. The CDR3: CASTDPGQDYNEQFF.

This sequence joins TRBV12-3 or TRBV12-4 and TRBJ2-7; as DNA is missing, the TRBD1 call by TCRdb cannot be tested. The CDR3 spans 14 residues. The CDR3 sequence is CASSIRGISYEQYF.

This chain uses TRBV2 with TRBJ2-3. The CDR3 consists of 12 residues. Germline loops: CDR1 SNHLY, CDR2 FYNNEI. CDR3 protein: CASDPYTDTQYF. Combining the CDR3 with reference TRBV2 and TRBJ2-3 gives the whole variable domain EPEVTQTPSHQVTQMGQEVILRCVPISNHLYFYWYRQILGQKVEFLVSFYNNEISEKSEIFDDQFSVERPDGSNFTLKIRSTKLEDSAMYFCASDPYTDTQYFGPGTRLTVL.

The CDR3 spells CASSLAPSGPYNEQFF. The J gene is TRBJ2-1, the V gene TRBV12-3 or TRBV12-4; TCRdb lists TRBD2, though no DNA is available to test this call. CDR3 size: 16 residues.

J is TRBJ2-3 and V is TRBV30; TCRdb names TRBD2, which stays unverified in the absence of DNA. Germline V gene data show CDR1 as GTSNPN and CDR2 as SVGIG (reference sequence). CDR3 length: 15 residues. This CDR3 is CAYVLAGGPTDTQYF. The variable domain in full, with the rest retrieved from reference TRBV30 and TRBJ2-3, is SQTIHQWPATLVQPVGSPLSLECTVEGTSNPNLYWYRQAAGRGLQLLFYSVGIGQISSEVPQNLSASRPQDRQFILSSKKLLLSDSGFYLCAYVLAGGPTDTQYFGPGTRLTVL.